This T cell receptor beta chain came from a study of shared clonotypes between healthy human individuals. Study summary: Every donor yielded three CD4 naive, three CD4 memory, two CD8 naive and one CD8 memory plate.

Repertoires were generated with immunoSEQ multiplex PCR, while TCRdb's copy carries only in-frame clones and drops some. The table has 2 million to 2.5 million clones, 90% to 96% seen once. Adult donors, all healthy and HIV-negative, had no recent acute infections or vaccinations. The V end lost 1 base, the J end lost 2 bases, and 11 bases lay between the germline ends. Germline lookup yields CDR1 SGHRS and CDR2 YFSETQ. The CDR3 covers 15 residues. In its sample, this clone was seen once. The clonotype comes from a man aged 18 to 29 in good health. Material: naive CD4+ T cells sorted from blood. Subset reported: CD45RA+ positively selected. V is TRBV5-1 and J is TRBJ2-3; the D gene is possibly TRBD2 (6 bases). CDR3 DNA: TGCGCCAGCAGCTTGATCTGGGGGGTCACAGATACGCAGTATTTT. Translation: CASSLIWGVTDTQYF.